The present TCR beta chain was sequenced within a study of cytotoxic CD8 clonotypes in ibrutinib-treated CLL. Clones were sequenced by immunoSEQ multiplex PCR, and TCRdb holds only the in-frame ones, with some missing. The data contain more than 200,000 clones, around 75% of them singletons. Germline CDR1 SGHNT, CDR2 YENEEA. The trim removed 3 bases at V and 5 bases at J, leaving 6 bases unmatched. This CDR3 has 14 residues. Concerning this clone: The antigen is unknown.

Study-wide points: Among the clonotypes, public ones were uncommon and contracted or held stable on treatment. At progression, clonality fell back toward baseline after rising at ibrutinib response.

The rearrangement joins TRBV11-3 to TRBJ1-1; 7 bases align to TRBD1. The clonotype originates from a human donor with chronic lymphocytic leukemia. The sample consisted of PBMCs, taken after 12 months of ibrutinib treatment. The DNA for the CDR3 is TGTGCCAGCAGCTTGGGACAGCGGGGGACTGAAGCTTTCTTT. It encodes CASSLGQRGTEAFF.